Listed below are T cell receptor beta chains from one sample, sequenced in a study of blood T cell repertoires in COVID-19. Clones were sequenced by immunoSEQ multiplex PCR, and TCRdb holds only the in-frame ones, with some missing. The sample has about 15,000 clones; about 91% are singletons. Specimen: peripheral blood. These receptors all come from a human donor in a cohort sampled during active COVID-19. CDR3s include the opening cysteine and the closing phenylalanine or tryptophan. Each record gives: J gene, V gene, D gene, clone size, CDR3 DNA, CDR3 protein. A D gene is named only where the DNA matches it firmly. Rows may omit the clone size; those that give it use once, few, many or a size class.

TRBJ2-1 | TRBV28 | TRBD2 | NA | TGTGCCAGCAGTTTAGCCTCCGGGAGGGCCGGCAATGAGCAGTTCTTC | CASSLASGRAGNEQFF
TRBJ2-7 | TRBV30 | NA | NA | TGTGCCTGGTCAACGAGAGTCTCCTACGAGCAGTACTTC | CAWSTRVSYEQYF
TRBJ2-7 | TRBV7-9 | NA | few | TGTGCCAGCAGCTTAGCTTCCGCCAGGGTGGGAGAGCAGTACTTC | CASSLASARVGEQYF
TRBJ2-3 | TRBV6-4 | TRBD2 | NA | TGTGCCAGCAGTGATTCGACTAGCGGGGTCACAGATACGCAGTATTTT | CASSDSTSGVTDTQYF
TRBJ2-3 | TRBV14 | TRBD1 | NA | TGTGCCAGGGACCGGGACAGGAACACAGATACGCAGTATTTT | CARDRDRNTDTQYF
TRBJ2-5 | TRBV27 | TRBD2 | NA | TGTGCCAGCAGTTTACTAGCGGGGTTTCGGGAGACCCAGTACTTC | CASSLLAGFRETQYF
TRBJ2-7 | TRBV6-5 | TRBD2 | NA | TGTGCCAGCACCTTCCAACTAGCGGGACCCTACGAGCAGTACTTC | CASTFQLAGPYEQYF
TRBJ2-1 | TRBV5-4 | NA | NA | TGTGCCAGCAGAGCGATTAACTCCTACAATGAGCAGTTCTTC | CASRAINSYNEQFF
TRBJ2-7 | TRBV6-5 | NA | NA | TGTGCCAGCAGTTACTACGGGGCCTACGAGCAGTACTTC | CASSYYGAYEQYF
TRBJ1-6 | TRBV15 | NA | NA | TGTGCCACCAGCGGATCCAGCACAGGCGTTTATAATTCACCCCTCCACTTT | CATSGSSTGVYNSPLHF
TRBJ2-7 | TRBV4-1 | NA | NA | TGCGCCAGCAGCCAAGATCGGTACGGGGGGCTCTACGAGCAGTACTTC | CASSQDRYGGLYEQYF
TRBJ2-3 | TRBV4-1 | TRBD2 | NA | TGCGCCAGCAGCCAAGATCGGGAACTAGCGGGCACAGATACGCAGTATTTT | CASSQDRELAGTDTQYF
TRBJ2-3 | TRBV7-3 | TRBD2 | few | TGTGCCAGCAGCGAAGATAGCGGGGTTAGCACAGATACGCAGTATTTT | CASSEDSGVSTDTQYF
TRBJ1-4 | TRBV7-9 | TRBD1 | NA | TGTGCCAGCAGCTTAGGAGGCAGGGGGAATGAAAAACTGTTTTTT | CASSLGGRGNEKLFF
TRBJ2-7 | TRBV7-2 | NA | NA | TGTGCCAGCAGCTTAAGGCTAGAAGTAACCTACGAGCAGTACTTC | CASSLRLEVTYEQYF
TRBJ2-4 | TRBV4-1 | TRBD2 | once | TGCGCCAGCAGCTCGATCGCTAGCGGACAAAACATTCAGTACTTC | CASSSIASGQNIQYF